A single sample gave rise to the 29 T cell receptor beta chains below, sequenced in a study of T cell responses to AZD1222 COVID-19 vaccine. Some clones are missing from TCRdb's copy, which holds only in-frame ones; the method was immunoSEQ multiplex PCR. This table has about 94,000 clones, 85% appearing once. This material consisted of peripheral blood, taken 28 days after the second AZD1222 dose. Receptors originate from an adult who received the AZD1222 COVID-19 vaccine.

In its sample, this clone was seen a few times. J is TRBJ2-1 and V is TRBV4-2, with TRBD2 identical over 9 bases. This CDR3 is built from 16 residues. Germline lookup yields CDR1 LGHNA and CDR2 YNFKEQ. The junction had 5 bases not matched to a gene; V was cut back by 4 bases and J by 1 base. The chain's CDR3 is CASSRASGASYNEQFF. For the CDR3, the DNA is TGTGCCAGCAGCCGCGCTAGCGGGGCATCCTACAATGAGCAGTTCTTC.

The chain employs TRBV5-6 and TRBJ2-4; unclear D gene. The CDR3 is 16 residues long. CDR1 and CDR2 (germline): SGHDT, YYEEEE. The V end lost 2 bases, the J end lost 0 bases, and 12 bases lay between the germline ends. CDR3 region: CASSLVTLIAKNIQYF. In nucleotides, the CDR3 is TGTGCCAGCAGCTTAGTGACTCTCATAGCCAAAAACATTCAGTACTTC. Based on the CDR3 plus reference TRBV5-6 and TRBJ2-4, the full variable domain is DAGVTQSPTHLIKTRGQQVTLRCSPKSGHDTVSWYQQALGQGPQFIFQYYEEEERQRGNFPDRFSGHQFPNYSSELNVNALLLGDSALYLCASSLVTLIAKNIQYFGAGTRLSVL.

The chain couples TRBV27 to TRBJ2-2; possibly TRBD1 for D (6 bases). The CDR3 is 15 amino acids. Trimming stripped 0 bases from V and 1 base from J, with 6 bases between. Germline CDR1 and CDR2: MNHEY and SMNVEV (reference sequence). CDR3: CASSLSGQNTGELFF. The DNA of the CDR3 is TGTGCCAGCAGTTTATCGGGACAGAACACCGGGGAGCTGTTTTTT.

The rearrangement uses TRBV9 and TRBJ1-2; 12 bases fit TRBD1. V shed 0 bases and J 4 bases; nucleotides not matched to a gene: 10. From germline, CDR1 is SGDLS and CDR2 YYNGEE. The CDR3 runs 18 residues. The CDR3 spells CASSVAVGGTGGGYGYTF. In DNA form, the CDR3 reads TGTGCCAGCAGCGTAGCGGTCGGGGGGACAGGGGGCGGCTATGGCTACACCTTC. Together with reference TRBV9 and TRBJ1-2, the CDR3 gives the full variable domain: DSGVTQTPKHLITATGQRVTLRCSPRSGDLSVYWYQQSLDQGLQFLIQYYNGEERAKGNILERFSAQQFPDLHSELNLSSLELGDSALYFCASSVAVGGTGGGYGYTFGSGTRLTVV.

The gene calls are TRBV6-5 and TRBJ2-7, with unresolved D. The CDR3 contains 16 residues. Germline V gene lookup returns CDR1 MNHEY and CDR2 SVGAGI. The ends were cut back, 0 bases at V and 5 bases at J, with 17 bases in the middle. The CDR3 DNA is TGTGCCAGCAGTTACTCTTTCCTCGAAGGCAGCCACGAGCAGTACTTC. This encodes CASSYSFLEGSHEQYF.

The chain links TRBV19 to TRBJ1-4; 7 nucleotides agree with TRBD1. The ends lost 3 bases at V and 7 bases at J; junction bases unmatched: 23. The CDR3 is 20 amino acids. Looked up from germline, CDR1 is LNHDA and CDR2 is SQIVND (reference sequence). The DNA of the CDR3 is TGTGCCAGTAGTATGAGGGGCCGGTGGACAGGAGACTCCCCGGGTGAAAAACTGTTTTTT. As protein: CASSMRGRWTGDSPGEKLFF.

The V call is TRBV5-1, the J call TRBJ2-2; D remains ambiguous. CDR3 size: 15 residues. Trimming took off 1 base at V and 4 bases at J, with 11 bases between the two ends. The germline V gene has CDR1 SGHRS and CDR2 YFSETQ. The CDR3 is CASSLQTDLTGELFF. The CDR3 DNA reads TGCGCCAGCAGCTTGCAAACGGATCTCACCGGGGAGCTGTTTTTT.

V is TRBV30 and J is TRBJ2-3; 10 bases line up with TRBD2. Germline CDR1 and CDR2: GTSNPN and SVGIG (reference sequence). The CDR3 spans 14 residues. J was trimmed by 4 bases and V by 3 bases; bases with no gene match: 4. CDR3 sequence reads: CAWRASGGADTQYF. The CDR3 region has the DNA TGTGCCTGGAGGGCTAGCGGGGGAGCAGATACGCAGTATTTT.

The V call is TRBV6-6, the J call TRBJ2-7; D uncertain. Trimming pared 3 bases from V and 11 bases from J, leaving 5 bases between. Germline CDR1 is MNHNY and CDR2 is SVGAGI (reference sequence). The CDR3 has 9 residues. DNA of the CDR3: TGTGCCAGCAGTTATTTGGAGTACTTC. Protein sequence: CASSYLEYF.

The rearrangement joins TRBV27 to TRBJ1-4; possibly TRBD1 for D (5 bases). Germline V lookup: CDR1 MNHEY, CDR2 SMNVEV (reference sequence). CDR3 size: 14 residues. The germline V and J ends were trimmed by 5 bases and 8 bases, with 15 bases remaining between them. The CDR3 reads CASSPDRRGEKLFF. The CDR3, as DNA: TGTGCCAGCAGTCCTGACAGACGTGGGGAAAAACTGTTTTTT.

The chain combines TRBV6-2 or TRBV6-3 with TRBJ2-1, with D perhaps TRBD2 (5 bases). Germline V gene lookup returns CDR1 MNHEY and CDR2 SVGEGT. Between the trimmed V and J ends, which lost 5 bases and 3 bases, there was a span of 11 bases. This CDR3 has 14 amino acids. The CDR3 DNA reads TGTGCCAGCAGTCGAAGCGGAATCTACAATGAGCAGTTCTTC. This gives the protein CASSRSGIYNEQFF.

This rearrangement joins TRBV2 to TRBJ1-5; 7 nucleotides agree with TRBD1. CDR1 is SNHLY, CDR2 FYNNEI, per germline. Germline trimming cut 8 bases from V and 1 base from J; bases unmatched to any gene: 14. The length of the CDR3 is 17 residues. This CDR3 is CASSGAPGQISNQPQHF. CDR3 coding DNA: TGTGCCAGCTCCGGGGCGCCGGGACAGATAAGCAATCAGCCCCAGCATTTT.

The chain's CDR3 is CASSLNIQGANSPLHF. The CDR3 DNA sequence: TGCGCCAGCAGCCTTAACATTCAGGGGGCCAATTCACCCCTCCACTTT. The chain recombines TRBV4-1 with TRBJ1-6, with 8 bases aligning to TRBD1. Germline V gene data show CDR1 as MGHRA and CDR2 as YSYEKL. The CDR3 runs to 16 residues. J lost 7 bases, V lost 4 bases, and 9 bases had no gene match.

J is TRBJ1-6 and V is TRBV10-3; D possibly corresponds to TRBD1 (5 bases). The V end lost 4 bases, the J end lost 7 bases, and 11 bases lay between the germline ends. Germline CDR1 is ENHRY and CDR2 is SYGVKD. The length of the CDR3 is 14 residues. The CDR3 here is CAISAGAENSPLHF. The CDR3 DNA reads as TGTGCCATCAGTGCTGGGGCAGAGAATTCACCCCTCCACTTT.

The chain combines TRBV10-3 with TRBJ1-4, with D perhaps matching TRBD1 (6 bases). The V end was cut by 4 bases, the J end by 8 bases, with 11 bases between. Germline V CDR1 and CDR2: ENHRY, SYGVKD. The CDR3 has 13 amino acids. CDR3 region: CAISGGPGEKLFF. CDR3 in DNA: TGTGCCATCAGTGGGGGGCCGGGAGAAAAACTGTTTTTT.

As to this clone: The sample holds other DNA sequences that translate to the same CDR3. The chain is built from TRBV5-5 and TRBJ1-2; D uncertain. This CDR3 has 14 residues. CDR1 is SGHKS and CDR2 is YYEKEE in the germline V gene (reference sequence). V shed 0 bases and J shed 7 bases, with 13 bases lying between them. The CDR3 nucleotides are TGTGCCAGCAGCTTGGTTTTGGACGGAGGTGGCTACACCTTC. Translated: CASSLVLDGGGYTF.

V usage is TRBV14 and J usage is TRBJ1-1, with D hard to call. Looked up from germline, CDR1 is SGHDN and CDR2 is FVKESK. The CDR3 loop spans 12 amino acids. V was cut by 3 bases and J by 11 bases, with 13 bases left in between. The CDR3 spells CASSQTELGAFF. The CDR3 DNA sequence: TGTGCCAGCAGCCAGACGGAGCTCGGGGCTTTCTTT.

The sample holds a few counts of this clone. The chain couples TRBV11-2 to TRBJ2-7; D remains unclear. Trimming removed 6 bases at V and 1 base at J, with 10 bases between. CDR1 and CDR2 from the germline V gene are SGHAT and FQNNGV. This CDR3 spans 13 amino acids. CDR3 region: CASSTPLSYEQYF. CDR3 in DNA: TGTGCCAGCAGTACGCCGTTATCCTACGAGCAGTACTTC.

The chain is built from TRBV19 and TRBJ2-7; D unclear. This CDR3 is built from 14 residues. Trimming shortened V by 5 bases and J by 7 bases, and 18 bases separated the two germline ends. Germline-derived CDR1 and CDR2 are LNHDA and SQIVND (reference sequence). DNA of the CDR3: TGTGCCAGTAGTGTATATTCGACCAACGGGGAGCAGTACTTC. Protein product: CASSVYSTNGEQYF. The variable domain in full, with the rest retrieved from reference TRBV19 and TRBJ2-7, is DGGITQSPKYLFRKEGQNVTLSCEQNLNHDAMYWYRQDPGQGLRLIYYSQIVNDFQKGDIAEGYSVSREKKESFPLTVTSAQKNPTAFYLCASSVYSTNGEQYFGPGTRLTVT.

This chain uses TRBV6-5 with TRBJ1-2; D perhaps matches TRBD1 (5 bases). The V gene's germline CDR1 is MNHEY and CDR2 SVGAGI. This CDR3 has 13 amino acids. V shed 6 bases and J shed 4 bases, with 12 bases lying between them. CDR3 in DNA: TGTGCCAGCAGAGTCCCGGGGGTCTATGGCTACACCTTC. Its protein product is CASRVPGVYGYTF.

This chain joins TRBV6-4 and TRBJ1-6, with D perhaps TRBD1 (5 bases). CDR3 length: 14 residues. With 3 bases removed from V and 9 bases from J, the gap between germline ends came to 12 bases. The germline V gene encodes CDR1 MRHNA and CDR2 SNTAGT. The chain's CDR3 is CASSEWGGTSPLHF. The CDR3 DNA sequence: TGTGCCAGCAGTGAATGGGGGGGTACTTCACCCCTCCACTTT.

The genes are TRBV9 and TRBJ2-2; 8 nucleotides align to TRBD1. The CDR3 is 15 residues long. CDR1 is SGDLS, CDR2 YYNGEE, per germline. J lost 5 bases, V lost 4 bases, and 7 bases had no gene match. This chain's CDR3 is CASSPRTGLTGELFF. The CDR3 nucleotides read TGTGCCAGCAGCCCCAGGACAGGGTTAACCGGGGAGCTGTTTTTT. The whole variable domain, filled in from reference TRBV9 and TRBJ2-2, reads DSGVTQTPKHLITATGQRVTLRCSPRSGDLSVYWYQQSLDQGLQFLIQYYNGEERAKGNILERFSAQQFPDLHSELNLSSLELGDSALYFCASSPRTGLTGELFFGEGSRLTVL.

With respect to this clone: A read error may produce the germline difference seen at one junction end. The chain has TRBV27 and TRBJ1-2; no reliable D call. The CDR3 sequence is 11 residues long. CDR1 MNHEY and CDR2 SMNVEV come from the germline V gene (reference sequence). CDR3 amino acids: CASSLPSDGIF. CDR3 sequence (DNA): TGTGCCAGCAGTTTACCATCGGACGGAATCTTC.

The V gene is TRBV7-9, the J gene TRBJ2-5, with 11 bases lining up with TRBD2. The germline V gene encodes CDR1 SEHNR and CDR2 FQNEAQ (reference sequence). Trimming took 4 bases from V and 2 from J; bases not matched to a gene: 6. The CDR3 consists of 16 residues. The CDR3 sequence is CASSSRLAGKQETQYF. The DNA of the CDR3 is TGTGCCAGCAGCTCAAGACTAGCGGGGAAACAAGAGACCCAGTACTTC.

The genes are TRBV30 and TRBJ1-1; 7 bases are a match to TRBD1. J gave up 5 bases and V 4 bases, and 10 bases lay outside the gene matches. Germline lookup yields CDR1 GTSNPN and CDR2 SVGIG (reference sequence). The CDR3 has 14 residues. CDR3 amino acids: CAWNREGARTEAFF. The CDR3 bases are TGTGCCTGGAACAGGGAGGGGGCTAGGACTGAAGCTTTCTTT. Looking up the rest from reference TRBV30 and TRBJ1-1 gives the full variable domain: SQTIHQWPATLVQPVGSPLSLECTVEGTSNPNLYWYRQAAGRGLQLLFYSVGIGQISSEVPQNLSASRPQDRQFILSSKKLLLSDSGFYLCAWNREGARTEAFFGQGTRLTVV.

The rearrangement joins TRBV7-2 to TRBJ2-7, with D tentatively TRBD1 (6 bases). This CDR3 comprises 14 residues. V lost 5 bases, J lost 1 base, and 12 bases lay in between. The V gene's germline CDR1 is SGHTA and CDR2 FQGNSA. CDR3 region: CASSPGTFSYEQYF. In DNA form, the CDR3 reads TGTGCCAGCAGCCCTGGGACATTTTCCTACGAGCAGTACTTC.

This clone occurred once. The chain recombines TRBV19 with TRBJ2-7, with D perhaps given as TRBD1 or TRBD2 (5 bases each). V lost 1 base and J 4 bases, leaving 11 bases between the germline ends. Germline V gene sequence: CDR1 LNHDA, CDR2 SQIVND (reference sequence). The CDR3 is 14 residues long. CDR3 amino acids: CASSIAGPAYEQYF. In DNA, the CDR3 is TGTGCCAGTAGTATAGCGGGACCGGCTTACGAGCAGTACTTC.

V is TRBV7-2 and J is TRBJ1-1; a weak D match, TRBD1 (5 bases). Germline V lookup: CDR1 SGHTA, CDR2 FQGNSA. Trimming cost V 2 bases and J 4 bases, with 8 bases left between them. This CDR3 has 13 amino acids. Here the CDR3 DNA reads TGTGCCAGCAGCTTATGGGGGGGCACTGAAGCTTTCTTT. It specifies CASSLWGGTEAFF.

The gene calls are TRBV18 and TRBJ2-3; D perhaps matches TRBD2 (6 bases). Germline values: CDR1 KGHSH, CDR2 LQKENI. This CDR3 region has 13 residues. Trimming shortened V by 2 bases and J by 6 bases, and 9 bases separated the two germline ends. The CDR3, as DNA: TGTGCCAGCTCACCAGGAGCGGGCGATACGCAGTATTTT. Protein sequence: CASSPGAGDTQYF.